The present TCR beta chain was sequenced within a study of early T cells in non-severe SARS-CoV-2 infection. Whole-study results and caveats: Missing private and CD4 specificities, VDJdb matching favored anti-spike CD8 responses.

MiXCR, run by TCRdb on the 5' RACE reads, gives a single entry per CDR3 protein. The profile shows roughly 38,000 distinct CDR3 sequences, about 5% of them singletons. This clonotype was seen many times. What it binds is not known. The CDR3 has 14 amino acids. The V end was cut by 1 base, the J end by 0 bases, with 7 bases between. CDR1 is LGHNA and CDR2 is YSLEER in the germline V gene. V usage is TRBV4-3 and J usage is TRBJ2-7; D ambiguous. The TCR sequence derives from an adult who was a healthcare worker with PCR-confirmed SARS-CoV-2 infection or an uninfected control (not recorded which). What was sequenced was whole blood. The CDR3 region has the DNA TGCGCCAGCAGCCAAGGTCCGAGCTCCTACGAGCAGTACTTC. It is translated as CASSQGPSSYEQYF.